This T cell receptor beta chain came from a study of OX40 agonist ivuxolimab in advanced cancers. Study context: Those enrolled were 80% to 85% male, with a mean age of approximately 60 years and ages from roughly 20 to 85.

Repertoires were generated with immunoSEQ multiplex PCR, while TCRdb's copy carries only in-frame clones and drops some. The table has more than 45,000 clones, about 89% seen once. Exclusion of a patient followed from autoimmune disease history or systemic immunosuppression. Blood sampling was done at baseline, cycle 4 day 1, and cycle 7 day 1. V lost 7 bases and J lost 0; bases outside the gene matches: 17. Germline-derived CDR1 and CDR2 are SGHRS and YFSETQ. The length of the CDR3 is 18 residues. The chain recombines TRBV5-1 with TRBJ2-3, with TRBD1 matching 7 bases. The clonotype originates from an adult with an advanced solid tumor such as melanoma, head and neck, liver or kidney cancer. This specimen was CD4+ or CD8+ T cells sorted from blood, taken in a trial of the OX40 agonist ivuxolimab. The CDR3 bases are TGCGCCAGCTGGGACAGCTATCCCTCCTTCACTAGCACAGATACGCAGTATTTT. This codes for CASWDSYPSFTSTDTQYF.